The sequence of this T cell receptor (beta chain) was determined in a study of cytomegalovirus exposure and HLA in healthy donors. Study-wide results and limits: The classifier reportedly diagnosed cytomegalovirus status with high specificity and sensitivity. Later on, a genetic analysis was performed. It linked a missense variant in DCLRE1C with V- and J-gene trimming of TCR beta.

To note about this clone: The antigen is unknown.

Use of 60 Vbeta and 13 Jbeta primers characterized the PCR. Using immunoSEQ multiplex PCR, the repertoire was profiled, and TCRdb retains in-frame clones only, with some absent. The top ten clones hold about 1.7% of a sample with 150,000 to 200,000 clones, around 84% of them seen once. The sample was PBMCs. This sequence originates from a woman aged 18-29 years in good health and CMV-seronegative.

This chain's CDR3 is CASSLMAGLGSNQPQHF. As DNA, the CDR3 is TGTGCCAGCAGTTTAATGGCAGGGCTGGGAAGCAATCAGCCCCAGCATTTT. This chain links TRBV28 with TRBJ1-5; D possibly corresponds to TRBD1 (5 bases). CDR1 MDHEN and CDR2 SYDVKM come from the germline V gene. Trimming removed 2 bases from V and 1 base from J, with 15 bases in between. This CDR3 spans 17 amino acids.